This TCR beta chain was profiled in a study of blood T cells in healthy people across ages. Background on the study: Per every two T cells, about one barcoded beta molecule was captured by template switching.

Combining a sample-barcoded 5' primer with a J-beta primer mix, a second PCR ran for 7 to 11 cycles. A single record per CDR3 protein comes from TCRdb applying MiXCR to the 5' RACE reads. Counted here are 2 million or so distinct CDR3 sequences, around half occurring once; the ten biggest clones make up more than 2%. Study-wide results and limits: Changes seen in expanded clonotypes were possibly confounded by donor CMV status left unknown. Correlation between TCR beta diversity and naive T cell percentage was strong. With unsorted PBMCs, a conclusive comparison of naive versus antigen-experienced cells was not possible.

In regard to this clonotype: The antigen remains undetermined.

The CDR3 totals 14 residues. J lost 6 bases, V lost 5 bases, and 9 bases had no gene match. The germline gives CDR1 DFQATT, CDR2 SNEGSKA (reference sequence). The sequenced material came from blood. The chain joins TRBV20-1 to TRBJ2-1, with 8 bases matching TRBD1. This receptor was taken from a woman in her forties in good health. The CDR3 DNA follows: TGCAGTGCTCCCAGGACAGGGATGGGCAATGAGCAGTTCTTC. Translation: CSAPRTGMGNEQFF.